The 20 T cell receptor beta chains below come from one sample, sequenced in a study of T cell responses to AZD1222 COVID-19 vaccine (dated by TCRdb to the early 2020s). The intended sense of this specimen's time point label: baseline before first vaccination. Libraries came from the immunoSEQ multiplex PCR assay. In TCRdb, the immuneACCESS table is reduced to in-frame sequences with V and J assigned. These tables do not hold every clone; where another copy was compared, an unresolved V gene accounts for under half, and the others remain unexplained. This sample lists approximately 180,000 clones; around nine tenths were detected once. The ten largest clones add up to about 8% of the sample. The material sequenced was peripheral blood, taken on day 0 of AZD1222 vaccination. These receptors all stem from an adult in good health.

The chain joins TRBV7-2 to TRBJ2-5, with a possible D match to TRBD1 (7 bases). The ends were cut back, 5 bases at V and 3 bases at J, with 10 bases in the middle. Germline assignment: CDR1 SGHTA and CDR2 FQGNSA. The CDR3 runs to 13 residues. CDR3 amino acids: CASSRGTEETQYF. CDR3 bases: TGTGCCAGCAGCCGCGGGACAGAAGAGACCCAGTACTTC.

The CDR3 spells CSASPGTGIEAFF. DNA of the CDR3: TGCAGTGCTAGTCCCGGGACAGGGATTGAAGCTTTCTTT. V gene TRBV20-1 combines with J gene TRBJ1-1, with 9 bases lining up with TRBD1. Per germline, CDR1 DFQATT and CDR2 SNEGSKA (reference sequence). This CDR3 has 13 amino acids. V shed 3 bases and J 7 bases; nucleotides not matched to a gene: 6.

This clone is a singleton in its sample. This sample includes further DNA sequences coding for the same CDR3. This chain connects TRBV7-2 to TRBJ2-7; 8 bases match TRBD1. The germline CDR1 and CDR2 sequences are SGHTA and FQGNSA. The ends lost 5 bases at V and 2 bases at J; junction bases unmatched: 2. This CDR3 has 13 residues. CDR3: CASSTDRAYEQYF. The CDR3 DNA sequence: TGTGCCAGCAGCACGGACAGGGCCTACGAGCAGTACTTC.

The CDR3 region is CASSFFSGAVYNEQFF. CDR3 sequence (DNA): TGTGCCAGCAGCTTCTTCAGCGGGGCGGTGTACAATGAGCAGTTCTTC. The chain recombines TRBV7-8 with TRBJ2-1; 7 bases agree with TRBD2. J lost 4 bases, V lost 3 bases, and 9 bases had no gene match. Germline V gene data show CDR1 as SGHVS and CDR2 as FQNEAQ. The CDR3 has 16 amino acids.

The chain couples TRBV6-2 or TRBV6-3 to TRBJ2-7, with D tentatively TRBD2 (5 bases). CDR3 length: 15 residues. The V end lost 1 base, the J end lost 7 bases, and 17 bases lay between the germline ends. CDR1 is MNHEY, CDR2 SVGEGT, per germline. The CDR3 protein is CASSYWVTTPGEQYF. CDR3 nucleotide sequence: TGTGCCAGCAGTTACTGGGTAACAACACCGGGGGAGCAGTACTTC.

The chain has TRBV11-2 and TRBJ1-6; D unclear. The CDR3 is 14 residues long. V lost 3 bases and J lost 10, with 13 bases in between. Germline CDR1 reads SGHAT; CDR2 reads FQNNGV. CDR3 nucleotides: TGTGCCAGCAGCTTTGGTCCACCTCCGTCACCCCTCCACTTT. It encodes CASSFGPPPSPLHF.

This clone came up once. DNA for the CDR3: TGCGCCAGCAGCCAAGATGAGGGTCGCGCGGGGGTAGATACGCAGTATTTT. Residues: CASSQDEGRAGVDTQYF. The chain carries TRBV4-3 and TRBJ2-3; 7 bases match TRBD2. V shed 0 bases, J shed 5 bases, and the junction held 11 bases outside the gene matches. The germline V gene encodes CDR1 LGHNA and CDR2 YSLEER. The CDR3 length is 17 residues.

In DNA form, the CDR3 reads TGTGCCAGTAGCGGACAGAAAAATCAGCCCCAGCATTTT. Amino acid sequence: CASSGQKNQPQHF. The rearrangement uses TRBV19 and TRBJ1-5, with D tentatively TRBD1 (6 bases). The CDR3 length is 13 residues. Germline V CDR1 and CDR2: LNHDA, SQIVND (reference sequence). The V gene lost 6 bases and the J gene lost 4 bases, with 10 bases spanning the gap.

The chain links TRBV12-3 or TRBV12-4 to TRBJ1-1; D uncertain. CDR3 length: 13 amino acids. The V end lost 2 bases, the J end lost 2 bases, and 6 bases lay between the germline ends. CDR3 in DNA: TGTGCCAGCAGTTTACCAGGCAACACTGAAGCTTTCTTT. It yields the protein CASSLPGNTEAFF.

This chain links TRBV7-8 with TRBJ1-2; D not resolved. Trimming removed 1 base at V and 6 bases at J, with 12 bases between. The CDR3 is 14 amino acids. Germline V CDR1 and CDR2: SGHVS, FQNEAQ. This CDR3 reads CASSLVLLGNGYTF. The CDR3 DNA is TGTGCCAGCAGCTTAGTCTTATTAGGGAATGGCTACACCTTC.

This clone was detected once. The chain has TRBV19 and TRBJ1-2, with 7 bases fitting TRBD1. From germline, CDR1 is LNHDA and CDR2 SQIVND (reference sequence). Trimming at V came to 11 bases and at J to 2 bases, leaving 14 bases not matched to a gene. CDR3 length equals 15 residues. CDR3 residues: CAPDWDRPTNYGYTF. CDR3 coding DNA: TGTGCCCCCGATTGGGACAGACCGACCAACTATGGCTACACCTTC.

The CDR3 reads CASSPSGTIQYF. The CDR3 DNA sequence: TGTGCCAGCAGCCCCTCCGGAACCATTCAGTACTTC. The chain uses TRBV7-9 and TRBJ2-4; D remains ambiguous. The CDR3 totals 12 residues. Germline V gene data show CDR1 as SEHNR and CDR2 as FQNEAQ (reference sequence). The ends were cut back, 5 bases at V and 9 bases at J, with 11 bases in the middle.

CDR3 sequence reads: CASTPGGSGNTIYF. CDR3 sequence (DNA): TGTGCCAGCACCCCAGGGGGATCGGGAAACACCATATATTTT. This chain joins TRBV6-5 and TRBJ1-3; 7 bases line up with TRBD1. The CDR3 has 14 amino acids. Germline CDR1 MNHEY, CDR2 SVGAGI. Trimming at V came to 7 bases and at J to 4 bases, leaving 7 bases not matched to a gene.

The chain has TRBV9 and TRBJ1-4; perhaps TRBD1 as D (5 bases). Germline CDR1 reads SGDLS; CDR2 reads YYNGEE. The CDR3 runs to 13 residues. V was clipped by 4 bases and J by 7 bases, with 11 bases between them. The CDR3 spells CASSSRDGEKLFF. The CDR3 coding sequence is TGTGCCAGCAGCTCCCGGGACGGTGAAAAACTGTTTTTT. The complete variable domain, with remaining parts taken from reference TRBV9 and TRBJ1-4, reads DSGVTQTPKHLITATGQRVTLRCSPRSGDLSVYWYQQSLDQGLQFLIQYYNGEERAKGNILERFSAQQFPDLHSELNLSSLELGDSALYFCASSSRDGEKLFFGSGTQLSVL.

This rearrangement joins TRBV7-3 to TRBJ2-1; no definite D call. Germline V lookup: CDR1 SGHTA, CDR2 FQGTGA. V was clipped by 0 bases and J by 9 bases, with 9 bases between them. CDR3 length: 13 amino acids. Written as DNA, the CDR3 is TGTGCCAGCAGCTTAACTGCAGGCGGTGAGCAGTTCTTC. Protein product: CASSLTAGGEQFF.

This clone was observed once. The rearrangement links TRBV12-3 or TRBV12-4 to TRBJ1-2; tentative D call: TRBD1 (6 bases). CDR3 length equals 13 residues. The V gene lost 8 bases and the J gene lost 8 bases, with 18 bases spanning the gap. For the CDR3, the DNA is TGTGCCAGCGTCAACCCGGGGGCGTCAGGCTACACCTTC. Protein product: CASVNPGASGYTF.

V gene TRBV7-3 combines with J gene TRBJ1-3; TRBD1 matches 7 bases. The junction had 4 bases not matched to a gene; V was cut back by 5 bases and J by 6 bases. Germline CDR1 and CDR2: SGHTA and FQGTGA. CDR3 length: 13 amino acids. CDR3 loop: CASSRQGLNTIYF. CDR3 bases: TGTGCCAGCAGCCGACAGGGTCTAAACACCATATATTTT.

V is TRBV19 and J is TRBJ2-7; the D call may be TRBD1 or TRBD2 (6 bases each). The V end lost 4 bases, the J end lost 7 bases, and 20 bases lay between the germline ends. CDR1 LNHDA and CDR2 SQIVND come from the germline V gene (reference sequence). This CDR3 is 15 amino acids long. The DNA of the CDR3 is TGTGCCAGTAGTAGTACAGGGATTGAAGCGGGTGAGCAGTACTTC. It yields the protein CASSSTGIEAGEQYF.

This clone was counted between two and nine times. The chain couples TRBV5-5 to TRBJ2-5; D may be TRBD2 (6 bases). The V gene's germline CDR1 is SGHKS and CDR2 YYEKEE (reference sequence). The germline V and J ends were trimmed by 4 bases and 2 bases, with 12 bases remaining between them. This CDR3 is built from 14 residues. CDR3 bases: TGTGCCAGCAGCCGCAGGCGGGATCAAGAGACCCAGTACTTC. Protein product: CASSRRRDQETQYF.

This clone was detected only a few times. The chain employs TRBV18 and TRBJ1-5; D not certain. CDR3 size: 15 residues. Trimming shortened V by 3 bases and J by 7 bases, and 16 bases separated the two germline ends. Germline-derived CDR1 and CDR2 are KGHSH and LQKENI. CDR3 amino acids: CASSPLSGLGQPQHF. CDR3 nucleotides: TGTGCCAGCTCACCCTTGTCAGGACTTGGGCAGCCCCAGCATTTT.